This T cell receptor (beta chain) was identified during a study of T cells after yellow fever vaccination. Findings and caveats of the study: Most primary-vaccination clones reappeared after the booster (approximately 96% CD4, about 88% CD8). Shared CD4/CD8 clonotypes were a small share, likely from convergent recombination. The study noted that FACS-sorted repertoires could contain abundant clonotypes contaminating from the bulk population.

The germline gives CDR1 LGHNA, CDR2 YSLEER. The CDR3 loop spans 16 amino acids. The V gene end was trimmed by 0 bases and the J gene end by 4 bases; junction bases not matched to a gene: 5. As to this clonotype: The antigen is undetermined.

Researchers made TCR cDNA using 5'RACE template switching, and this step added a universal primer site and UMIs. MiXCR, applied by TCRdb to the 5' RACE reads, yields one record per CDR3 protein. This sample has hundreds of thousands of distinct CDR3 sequences, with approximately 21% found just once. This TCR derives from a young man who received the YFV17D yellow fever vaccine. V gene TRBV4-3 combines with J gene TRBJ2-3, with TRBD1 matching 9 bases. Here the sequenced sample was PBMCs, taken 15 days after the yellow fever booster vaccination. CDR3 sequence: CASSQDGGTGSDTQYF. The CDR3, as DNA: TGCGCCAGCAGCCAAGATGGAGGGACAGGGTCAGATACGCAGTATTTT.